The source of this T cell receptor (beta chain) is a study of T cells in Graves' hyperthyroidism and ophthalmopathy. In its sample, this clonotype was seen many times. No antigen is known for it. Study-wide results and limits: Separating ophthalmopathy from stable hyperthyroidism was achieved by a 13 V-J model. Within blood appeared most thyroid clonotypes that had expanded above 0.001.

TCR beta CDR3 region amplification was performed from RNA transcripts. The study used the HTBI primer set for a first-round RT-PCR of the TCR CDR3. Via MiXCR, TCRdb re-called the multiplex PCR reads, giving one row per CDR3 protein. The sample shows roughly 700,000 distinct CDR3 sequences, around 15% of them seen only once. Sequencing was performed on blood. The TCR comes from a woman under 30 with Graves' hyperthyroidism.

CDR3 bases: TGTGCCAGCAGCTCGGGGGAGGGTAGCAATCAGCCCCAGCATTTT. This codes for CASSSGEGSNQPQHF. The chain uses TRBV13 and TRBJ1-5, with D perhaps matching TRBD1 (5 bases). Trimming stripped 4 bases from V and 0 bases from J, with 10 bases between. CDR1 and CDR2 (germline): PRHDT, FYEKMQ (reference sequence). There are 15 residues in the CDR3. Looking up the rest from reference TRBV13 and TRBJ1-5 gives the full variable domain: AAGVIQSPRHLIKEKRETATLKCYPIPRHDTVYWYQQGPGQDPQFLISFYEKMQSDKGSIPDRFSAQQFSDYHSELNMSSLELGDSALYFCASSSGEGSNQPQHFGDGTRLSIL.